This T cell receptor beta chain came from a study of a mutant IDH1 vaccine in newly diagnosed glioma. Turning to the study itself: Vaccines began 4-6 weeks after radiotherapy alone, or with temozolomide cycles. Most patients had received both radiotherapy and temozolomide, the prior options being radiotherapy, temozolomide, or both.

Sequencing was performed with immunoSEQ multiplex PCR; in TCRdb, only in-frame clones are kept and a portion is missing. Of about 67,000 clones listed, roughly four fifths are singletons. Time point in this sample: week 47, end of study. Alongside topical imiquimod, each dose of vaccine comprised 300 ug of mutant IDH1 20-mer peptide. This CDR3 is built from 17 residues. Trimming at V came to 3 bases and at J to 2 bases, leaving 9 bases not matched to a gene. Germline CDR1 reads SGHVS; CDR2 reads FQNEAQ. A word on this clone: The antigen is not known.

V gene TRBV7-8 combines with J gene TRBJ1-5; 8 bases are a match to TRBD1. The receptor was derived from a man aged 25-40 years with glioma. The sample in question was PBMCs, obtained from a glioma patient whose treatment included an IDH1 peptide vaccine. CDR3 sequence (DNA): TGTGCCAGCAGCTTCACCCGGACAGGGAAGGGCAATCAGCCCCAGCATTTT. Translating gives CASSFTRTGKGNQPQHF.